Each of the 3 T cell receptor beta chains below was sequenced from the same sample in a study. TCRdb reanalysed the 5' RACE reads using MiXCR and keeps one entry per CDR3 protein. This table holds approximately 57,000 distinct CDR3 sequences, less than 25% found once. The sorted Tregs were CD4+CD25+CD127-/low cells. Material for sequencing was tumor-infiltrating Tregs sorted from the breast tumor. These receptor sequences come from a female donor with breast cancer.

This clonotype has more than one count but fewer than ten. The rearrangement links TRBV7-9 to TRBJ1-1; D gene uncertain. The CDR3 has 14 residues. CDR1 SEHNR and CDR2 FQNEAQ come from the germline V gene (reference sequence). V was trimmed by 5 bases and J by 1 base, leaving 11 bases between them. CDR3: CASSDRTANTEAFF. CDR3 DNA sequence: TGTGCCAGCAGCGACCGGACGGCGAACACTGAAGCTTTCTTT.

This clonotype has just a few counts. The chain has TRBV5-8 and TRBJ2-3, with TRBD1 matching over 8 bases. With 0 bases clipped from V and 6 bases from J, the junction kept 3 bases outside the gene matches. The CDR3 length is 14 residues. The germline gives CDR1 SGHTS, CDR2 YDEGEE. CDR3 bases: TGTGCCAGCAGCTTGGACAGGGGGGCCGATACGCAGTATTTT. This encodes CASSLDRGADTQYF.

By share, this clonotype ranks as medium-sized. The chain carries TRBV4-1 and TRBJ2-3, with TRBD2 identical over 13 bases. V shed 4 bases, J shed 2 bases, and the junction held 3 bases outside the gene matches. The CDR3 spans 16 residues. Germline CDR1 is MGHRA and CDR2 is YSYEKL. The CDR3: CASSRLAGGLTDTQYF. The CDR3 DNA sequence: TGCGCCAGCAGCCGACTAGCGGGAGGTCTCACAGATACGCAGTATTTT.